This T cell receptor (beta chain) is from a study of blood T cell repertoires in COVID-19. Study-wide background: Acute and convalescent COVID-19 specimens originated in the United States, Italy and Spain.

Per the original data handling: Scientists estimated how many nucleated cells there were by amplifying reference gene primers. The protocol was immunoSEQ multiplex PCR, while the TCRdb copy is restricted to in-frame clones and leaves out a portion. V and J calls and clone size are copied from that table; D and trimming were computed from the DNA. The data contain approximately 120,000 clones, about 85% of them singletons. The TCR sequence derives from a man at least 80 years old with active or convalescent COVID-19. The sample comprised peripheral blood.

The CDR3 coding sequence is TGTGCCAGCAGCTTCCTAGTTGGAGGCAAAAACATTCAGTACTTC. Its translation: CASSFLVGGKNIQYF. This chain connects TRBV5-4 to TRBJ2-4; D may be TRBD2 (5 bases). Germline V lookup: CDR1 SGHNT, CDR2 YYREEE (reference sequence). Trimming removed 2 bases at V and 3 bases at J, with 12 bases between. This CDR3 has 15 amino acids.